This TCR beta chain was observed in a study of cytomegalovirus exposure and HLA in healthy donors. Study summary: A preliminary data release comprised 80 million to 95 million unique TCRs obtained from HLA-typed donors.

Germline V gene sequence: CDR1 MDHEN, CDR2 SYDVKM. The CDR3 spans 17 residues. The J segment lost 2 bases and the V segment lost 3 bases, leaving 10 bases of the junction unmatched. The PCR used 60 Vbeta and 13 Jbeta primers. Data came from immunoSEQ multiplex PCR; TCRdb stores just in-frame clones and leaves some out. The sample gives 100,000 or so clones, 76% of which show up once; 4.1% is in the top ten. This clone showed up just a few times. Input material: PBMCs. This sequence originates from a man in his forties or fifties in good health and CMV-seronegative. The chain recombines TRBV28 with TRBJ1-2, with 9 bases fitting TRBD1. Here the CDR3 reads CASSFSSLGQGNYGYTF. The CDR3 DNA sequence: TGTGCCAGCAGTTTCTCATCTCTCGGACAGGGGAACTATGGCTACACCTTC.